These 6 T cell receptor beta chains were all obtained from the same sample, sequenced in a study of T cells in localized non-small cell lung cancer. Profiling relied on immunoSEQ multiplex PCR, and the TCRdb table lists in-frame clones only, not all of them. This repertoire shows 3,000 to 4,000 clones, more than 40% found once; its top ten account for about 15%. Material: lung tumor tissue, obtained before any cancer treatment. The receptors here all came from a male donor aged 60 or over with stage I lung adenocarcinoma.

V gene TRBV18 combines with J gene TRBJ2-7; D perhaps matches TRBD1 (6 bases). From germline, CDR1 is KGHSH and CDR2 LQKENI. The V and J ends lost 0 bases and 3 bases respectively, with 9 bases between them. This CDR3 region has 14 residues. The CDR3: CASSPPAGVYEQYF. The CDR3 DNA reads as TGTGCCAGCTCACCACCGGCAGGGGTCTACGAGCAGTACTTC.

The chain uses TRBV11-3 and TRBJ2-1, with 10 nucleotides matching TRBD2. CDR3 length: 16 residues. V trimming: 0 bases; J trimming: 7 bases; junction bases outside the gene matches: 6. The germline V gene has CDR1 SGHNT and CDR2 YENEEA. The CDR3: CASSLEVSGRRNEQFF. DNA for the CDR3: TGTGCCAGCAGCTTAGAAGTTAGCGGGAGGAGGAATGAGCAGTTCTTC.

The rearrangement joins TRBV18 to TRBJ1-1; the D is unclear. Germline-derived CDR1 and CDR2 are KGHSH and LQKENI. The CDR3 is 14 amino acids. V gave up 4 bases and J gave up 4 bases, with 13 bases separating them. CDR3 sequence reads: CASSLELPGTEAFF. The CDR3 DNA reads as TGTGCCAGCTCACTCGAACTCCCGGGCACTGAAGCTTTCTTT.

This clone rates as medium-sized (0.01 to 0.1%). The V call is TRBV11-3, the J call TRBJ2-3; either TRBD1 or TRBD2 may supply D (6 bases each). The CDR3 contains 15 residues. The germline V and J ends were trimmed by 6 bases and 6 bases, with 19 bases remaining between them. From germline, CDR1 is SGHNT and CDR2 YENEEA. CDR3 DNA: TGTGCCAGCAGTCATCAGGCTAGGGGGGCTGATACGCAGTATTTT. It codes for CASSHQARGADTQYF.

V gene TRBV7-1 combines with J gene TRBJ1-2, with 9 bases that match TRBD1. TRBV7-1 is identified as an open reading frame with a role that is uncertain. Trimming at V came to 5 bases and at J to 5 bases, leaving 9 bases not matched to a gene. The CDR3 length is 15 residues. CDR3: CASSPGTGNFYGYTF. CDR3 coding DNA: TGTGCCAGCAGCCCGGGGACAGGGAACTTTTATGGCTACACCTTC.

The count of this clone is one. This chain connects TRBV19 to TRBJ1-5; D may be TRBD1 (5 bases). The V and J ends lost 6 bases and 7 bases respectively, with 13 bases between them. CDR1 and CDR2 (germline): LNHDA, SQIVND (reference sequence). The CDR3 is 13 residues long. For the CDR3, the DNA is TGTGCCAGTAGCCGGGGGGGGAACCAGCCCCAGCATTTT. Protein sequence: CASSRGGNQPQHF.